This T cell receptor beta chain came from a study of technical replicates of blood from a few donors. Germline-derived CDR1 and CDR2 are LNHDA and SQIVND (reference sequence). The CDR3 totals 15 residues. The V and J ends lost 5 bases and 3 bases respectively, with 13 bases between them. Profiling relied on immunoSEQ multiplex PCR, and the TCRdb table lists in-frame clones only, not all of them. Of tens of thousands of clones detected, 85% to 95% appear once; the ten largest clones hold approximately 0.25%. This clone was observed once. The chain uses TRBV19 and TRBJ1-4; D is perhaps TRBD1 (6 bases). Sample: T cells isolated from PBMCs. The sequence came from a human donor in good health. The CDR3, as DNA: TGTGCCAGTAGTTTATACAGGGATCCTAATGAAAAACTGTTTTTT. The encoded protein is CASSLYRDPNEKLFF.